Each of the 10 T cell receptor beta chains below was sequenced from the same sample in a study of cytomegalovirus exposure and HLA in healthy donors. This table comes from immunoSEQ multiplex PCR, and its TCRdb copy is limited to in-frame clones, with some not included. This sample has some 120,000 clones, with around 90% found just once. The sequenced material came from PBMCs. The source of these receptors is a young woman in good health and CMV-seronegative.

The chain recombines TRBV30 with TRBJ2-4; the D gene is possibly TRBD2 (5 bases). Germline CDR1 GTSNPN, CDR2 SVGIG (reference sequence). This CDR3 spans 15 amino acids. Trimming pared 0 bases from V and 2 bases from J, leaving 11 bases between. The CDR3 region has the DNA TGTGCCTGGAGTGTGAGAGGGCCATCCAAAAACATTCAGTACTTC. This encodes CAWSVRGPSKNIQYF.

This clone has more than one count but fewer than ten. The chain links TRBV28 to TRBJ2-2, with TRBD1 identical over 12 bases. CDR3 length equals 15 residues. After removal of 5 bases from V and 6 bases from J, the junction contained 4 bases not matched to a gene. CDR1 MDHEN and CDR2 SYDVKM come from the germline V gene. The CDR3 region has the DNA TGTGCCAGCAGTAAGGGGACAGGGGGCCCCGGGGAGCTGTTTTTT. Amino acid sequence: CASSKGTGGPGELFF. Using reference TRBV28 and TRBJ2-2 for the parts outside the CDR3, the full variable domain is DVKVTQSSRYLVKRTGEKVFLECVQDMDHENMFWYRQDPGLGLRLIYFSYDVKMKEKGDIPEGYSVSREKKERFSLILESASTNQTSMYLCASSKGTGGPGELFFGEGSRLTVL.

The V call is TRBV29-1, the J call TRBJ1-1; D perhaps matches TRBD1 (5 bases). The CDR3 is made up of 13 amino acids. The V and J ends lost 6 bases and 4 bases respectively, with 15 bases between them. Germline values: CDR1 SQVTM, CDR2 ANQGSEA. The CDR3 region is CSVIQAWGTEAFF. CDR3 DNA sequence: TGCAGCGTGATACAGGCTTGGGGCACTGAAGCTTTCTTT.

CDR3: CASSEGHLFYNEQFF. In DNA, the CDR3 is TGTGCCAGCAGTGAGGGACACCTTTTCTACAATGAGCAGTTCTTC. The chain employs TRBV2 and TRBJ2-1; D perhaps matches TRBD1 (6 bases). V lost 3 bases and J lost 3, with 12 bases in between. Germline-derived CDR1 and CDR2 are SNHLY and FYNNEI. CDR3 size: 15 residues.

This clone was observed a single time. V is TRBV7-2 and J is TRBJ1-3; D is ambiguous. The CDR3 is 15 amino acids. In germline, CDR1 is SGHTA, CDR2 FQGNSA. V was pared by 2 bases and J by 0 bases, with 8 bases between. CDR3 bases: TGTGCCAGCAGCTTACCTGGCCGCTCTGGAAACACCATATATTTT. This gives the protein CASSLPGRSGNTIYF.

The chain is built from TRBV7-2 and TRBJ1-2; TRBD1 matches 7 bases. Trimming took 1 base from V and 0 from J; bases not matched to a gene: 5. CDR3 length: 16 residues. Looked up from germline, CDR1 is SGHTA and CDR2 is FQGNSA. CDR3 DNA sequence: TGTGCCAGCAGCTTAGGGGGGACAGTGACTAACTATGGCTACACCTTC. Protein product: CASSLGGTVTNYGYTF. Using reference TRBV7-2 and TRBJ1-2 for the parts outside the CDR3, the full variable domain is GAGVSQSPSNKVTEKGKDVELRCDPISGHTALYWYRQSLGQGLEFLIYFQGNSAPDKSGLPSDRFSAERTGGSVSTLTIQRTQQEDSAVYLCASSLGGTVTNYGYTFGSGTRLTVV.

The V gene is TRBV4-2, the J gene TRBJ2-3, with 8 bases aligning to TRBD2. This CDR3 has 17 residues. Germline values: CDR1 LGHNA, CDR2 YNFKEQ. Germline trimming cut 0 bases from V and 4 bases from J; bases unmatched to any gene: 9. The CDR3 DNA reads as TGTGCCAGCAGCCAAGATCTCCGGGGGGGCCGCGCAGATACGCAGTATTTT. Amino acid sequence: CASSQDLRGGRADTQYF.

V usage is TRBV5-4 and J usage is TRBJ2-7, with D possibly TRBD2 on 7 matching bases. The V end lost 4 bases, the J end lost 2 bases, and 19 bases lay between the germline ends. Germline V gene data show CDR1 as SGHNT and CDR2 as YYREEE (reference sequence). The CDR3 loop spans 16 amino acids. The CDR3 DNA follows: TGTGCCAGCAGCCCGAGGGGGGGGACGGGTACCTACGAGCAGTACTTC. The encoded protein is CASSPRGGTGTYEQYF. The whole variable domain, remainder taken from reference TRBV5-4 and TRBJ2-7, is ETGVTQSPTHLIKTRGQQVTLRCSSQSGHNTVSWYQQALGQGPQFIFQYYREEENGRGNFPPRFSGLQFPNYSSELNVNALELDDSALYLCASSPRGGTGTYEQYFGPGTRLTVT.

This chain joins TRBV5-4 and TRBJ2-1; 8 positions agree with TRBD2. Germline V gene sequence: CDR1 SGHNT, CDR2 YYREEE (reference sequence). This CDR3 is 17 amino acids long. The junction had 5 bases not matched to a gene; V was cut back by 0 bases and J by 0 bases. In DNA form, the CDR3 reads TGTGCCAGCAGCTTGGAAGCGGGAGCGCTCTCCTACAATGAGCAGTTCTTC. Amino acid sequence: CASSLEAGALSYNEQFF. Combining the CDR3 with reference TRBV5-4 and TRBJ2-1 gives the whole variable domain ETGVTQSPTHLIKTRGQQVTLRCSSQSGHNTVSWYQQALGQGPQFIFQYYREEENGRGNFPPRFSGLQFPNYSSELNVNALELDDSALYLCASSLEAGALSYNEQFFGPGTRLTVL.

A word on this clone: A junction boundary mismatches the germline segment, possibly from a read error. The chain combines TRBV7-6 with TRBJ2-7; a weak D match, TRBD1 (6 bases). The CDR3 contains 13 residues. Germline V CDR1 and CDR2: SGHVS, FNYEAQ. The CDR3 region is CASSQTQGTLPLF. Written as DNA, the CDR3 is TGTGCCAGCAGCCAAACACAGGGTACGCTACCACTTTTC.